The next 14 T cell receptor beta chains were all read from a single sample in a study of Graves' ophthalmopathy and Graves' hyperthyroidism. Amplification of TCR beta CDR3 regions used RNA transcripts. RT-PCR with HTBI primers came first, then second-round multiplex PCR. TCRdb reanalysed the multiplex PCR reads using MiXCR and keeps one entry per CDR3 protein. The repertoire has hundreds of thousands of distinct CDR3 sequences, around a fifth of them found once; the top ten carry about 6.6%. The sequenced sample was peripheral blood. The receptors were gathered from a young woman with stable Graves' hyperthyroidism. Some clones in this sample may be carry-over from other donors' samples.

This clonotype occurred a few times. This chain links TRBV6-1 with TRBJ1-2; a weak D match, TRBD1 (6 bases). The germline CDR1 and CDR2 sequences are MNHNS and SASEGT. The CDR3 is 15 amino acids. V dropped 2 bases and J dropped 5 bases, with 15 bases sitting between them. The CDR3 DNA is TGTGCCAGCAGTGAACCGCCGGGGGCTGGGTATGGCTACACCTTC. Amino acid sequence: CASSEPPGAGYGYTF.

This clonotype was seen repeatedly, ten times or more. The gene calls are TRBV19 and TRBJ1-5; TRBD1 might be the D (5 bases). Trimming removed 3 bases at V and 4 bases at J, with 13 bases between. Germline CDR1 is LNHDA and CDR2 is SQIVND (reference sequence). This CDR3 region has 15 residues. CDR3 bases: TGTGCCAGTAGTATGCTTAGACAGCCAAATCAGCCCCAGCATTTT. It specifies CASSMLRQPNQPQHF.

This clonotype has just a few counts. The rearrangement links TRBV4-2 to TRBJ1-1; D remains unclear. The CDR3 is made up of 13 amino acids. Germline V gene data show CDR1 as LGHNA and CDR2 as YNFKEQ. The V and J ends lost 4 bases and 4 bases respectively, with 10 bases between them. DNA for the CDR3: TGTGCCAGCAGCCGTATCGCGGGCACTGAAGCTTTCTTT. This gives the protein CASSRIAGTEAFF.

The chain employs TRBV5-1 and TRBJ1-1; tentatively, D is TRBD1 (6 bases). The V gene's germline CDR1 is SGHRS and CDR2 YFSETQ. V gave up 3 bases and J gave up 6 bases, with 15 bases separating them. The CDR3 extends over 14 amino acids. The CDR3 sequence is CASSWVDRRAEAFF. The CDR3 DNA reads TGCGCCAGCAGCTGGGTGGACAGACGCGCTGAAGCTTTCTTT.

The table lists this clonotype with many counts. This chain connects TRBV19 to TRBJ2-7, with 8 positions matching TRBD1. V lost 5 bases and J lost 4; bases outside the gene matches: 10. The CDR3 covers 15 residues. Germline CDR1 LNHDA, CDR2 SQIVND (reference sequence). The CDR3 reads CASSPRADRDYEQYF. CDR3 nucleotide sequence: TGTGCCAGTAGTCCCCGGGCGGACAGGGATTACGAGCAGTACTTC.

This clonotype occurred once. The V call is TRBV2, the J call TRBJ1-3, with TRBD1 matching over 7 bases. Looked up from germline, CDR1 is SNHLY and CDR2 is FYNNEI. The CDR3 contains 17 residues. V lost 2 bases to trimming and J lost 0 bases; unmatched junction nucleotides: 7. The CDR3 nucleotides read TGTGCCAGCAGTGAATTGGGACAGACATTCTCTGGAAACACCATATATTTT. Its translation is CASSELGQTFSGNTIYF.

The chain's CDR3 is CASSLSPNEQYF. The CDR3 DNA follows: TGTGCCAGCAGTTTATCGCCGAACGAGCAGTACTTC. The J gene is TRBJ2-7, the V gene TRBV12-3 or TRBV12-4, with D unresolved. This CDR3 contains 12 residues. V lost 2 bases and J lost 5, with 7 bases in between.

In its sample, this clonotype was seen a few times. At one end, the junction sequence differs from germline, possibly due to a read error. The chain carries TRBV7-3 and TRBJ2-4, with D maybe TRBD2 (6 bases). The CDR3 runs to 15 residues. In germline, CDR1 is SGHTA, CDR2 FQGTGA. The CDR3 nucleotides are TGTGCCAGCAGGCCGGACTCTCGGCGGGGAAACATTAAGTACTTC. Protein sequence: CASRPDSRRGNIKYF.

This clonotype was detected a few times. This chain uses TRBV2 with TRBJ1-1; TRBD1 matches at 7 bases. CDR1 is SNHLY, CDR2 FYNNEI, per germline. J was trimmed by 4 bases and V by 6 bases; bases with no gene match: 8. The CDR3 has 14 amino acids. The CDR3 reads CASRAGGLSTEAFF. Written as DNA, the CDR3 is TGTGCCAGCAGGGCAGGGGGATTGAGCACTGAAGCTTTCTTT.

V usage is TRBV15 and J usage is TRBJ2-7, with D perhaps given as TRBD1 or TRBD2 (5 bases each). The length of the CDR3 is 15 residues. Between the trimmed V and J ends, which lost 5 bases and 0 bases, there was a span of 14 bases. Germline CDR1 LNHNV, CDR2 YYDKDF (reference sequence). CDR3 protein: CATSPRDGGSYEQYF. CDR3 sequence (DNA): TGTGCCACCAGCCCTCGGGACGGAGGCTCCTACGAGCAGTACTTC.

The chain combines TRBV5-1 with TRBJ1-6, with D unclear. Trimming took off 0 bases at V and 5 bases at J, with 9 bases between the two ends. The CDR3 contains 15 residues. Germline V gene data show CDR1 as SGHRS and CDR2 as YFSETQ. As DNA, the CDR3 is TGCGCCAGCAGCTTGGAAGGGATAAATAATTCACCCCTCCACTTT. Protein: CASSLEGINNSPLHF.

This clonotype was counted many times. The chain combines TRBV29-1 with TRBJ1-2; D is unresolved. CDR3 length equals 15 residues. CDR1 SQVTM and CDR2 ANQGSEA come from the germline V gene. V was pared by 2 bases and J by 6 bases, with 19 bases between. The CDR3 region has the DNA TGCAGCGTTGAATATACTCACCGAGGGAAGGATGGCTACACCTTC. Amino acid sequence: CSVEYTHRGKDGYTF.

At least ten counts were recorded for this clonotype. This rearrangement joins TRBV7-9 to TRBJ2-4; tentative D call: TRBD1 (6 bases). V lost 1 base, J lost 6 bases, and 10 bases lay in between. This CDR3 spans 14 amino acids. Germline CDR1 reads SEHNR; CDR2 reads FQNEAQ (reference sequence). CDR3 DNA: TGTGCCAGCAGCTTAGTCAGGGGTCCAAACATTCAGTACTTC. Translation: CASSLVRGPNIQYF.

V and J are TRBV6-1 and TRBJ2-7; weak D call: TRBD2 (6 bases). Judging by the DNA end, TRBJ2-5 fits better; the J call may be wrong. CDR1 MNHNS and CDR2 SASEGT come from the germline V gene. CDR3 length equals 17 residues. CDR3 DNA: TGTGCCAGCAGTACGATTCAGGCTAGCGTGTACCAAGAGACCCAGTACTTC. This codes for CASSTIQASVYQETQYF.